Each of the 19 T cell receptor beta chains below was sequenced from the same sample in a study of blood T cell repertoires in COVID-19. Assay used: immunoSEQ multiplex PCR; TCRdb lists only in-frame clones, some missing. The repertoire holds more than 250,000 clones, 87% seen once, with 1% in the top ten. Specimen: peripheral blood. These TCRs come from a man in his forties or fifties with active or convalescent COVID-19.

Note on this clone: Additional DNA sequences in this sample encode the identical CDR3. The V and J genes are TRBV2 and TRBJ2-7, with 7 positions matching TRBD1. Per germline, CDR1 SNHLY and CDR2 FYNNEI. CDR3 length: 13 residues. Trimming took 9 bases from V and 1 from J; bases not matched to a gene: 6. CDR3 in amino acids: CASSRDSSYEQYF. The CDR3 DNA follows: TGTGCCAGTTCCCGGGACAGTTCCTACGAGCAGTACTTC.

CDR3 bases: TGTGCCATCCGCTCCCAACAGGGGATGGACACCGGGGAGCTGTTTTTT. Its translation is CAIRSQQGMDTGELFF. The V and J genes are TRBV10-3 and TRBJ2-2; 7 bases align to TRBD1. The CDR3 covers 16 residues. Germline assignment: CDR1 ENHRY and CDR2 SYGVKD. V was pared by 8 bases and J by 3 bases, with 12 bases of the junction left unmatched.

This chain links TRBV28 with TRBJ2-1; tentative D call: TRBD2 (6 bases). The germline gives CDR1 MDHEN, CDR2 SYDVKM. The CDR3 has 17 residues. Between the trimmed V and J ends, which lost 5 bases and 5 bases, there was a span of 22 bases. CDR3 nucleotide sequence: TGTGCCAGCAGTGGACGAAAGACTAGAAAAAATCACAATGAGCAGTTCTTC. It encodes CASSGRKTRKNHNEQFF.

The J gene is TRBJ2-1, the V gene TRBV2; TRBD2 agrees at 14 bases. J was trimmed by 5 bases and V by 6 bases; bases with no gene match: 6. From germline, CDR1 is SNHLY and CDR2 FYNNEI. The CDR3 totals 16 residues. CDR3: CASRSGTSGGNNEQFF. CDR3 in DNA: TGTGCCAGCAGATCCGGGACTAGCGGGGGTAACAATGAGCAGTTCTTC. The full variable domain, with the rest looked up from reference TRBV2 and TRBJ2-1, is EPEVTQTPSHQVTQMGQEVILRCVPISNHLYFYWYRQILGQKVEFLVSFYNNEISEKSEIFDDQFSVERPDGSNFTLKIRSTKLEDSAMYFCASRSGTSGGNNEQFFGPGTRLTVL.

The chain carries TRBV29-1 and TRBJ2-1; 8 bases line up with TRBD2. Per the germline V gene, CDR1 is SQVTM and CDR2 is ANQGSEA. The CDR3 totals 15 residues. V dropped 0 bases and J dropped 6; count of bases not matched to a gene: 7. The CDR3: CSVEDRAGAVNEQFF. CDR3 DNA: TGCAGCGTTGAAGATAGAGCGGGAGCCGTCAATGAGCAGTTCTTC.

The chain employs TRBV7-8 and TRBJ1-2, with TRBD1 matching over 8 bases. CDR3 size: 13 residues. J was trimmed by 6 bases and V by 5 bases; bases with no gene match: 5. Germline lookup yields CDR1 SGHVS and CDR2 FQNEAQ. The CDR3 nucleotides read TGTGCCAGCAGCCTAGACAGGGGAAATGGCTACACCTTC. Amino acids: CASSLDRGNGYTF. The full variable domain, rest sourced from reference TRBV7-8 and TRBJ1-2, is GAGVSQSPRYKVAKRGQDVALRCDPISGHVSLFWYQQALGQGPEFLTYFQNEAQLDKSGLPSDRFFAERPEGSVSTLKIQRTQQEDSAVYLCASSLDRGNGYTFGSGTRLTVV.

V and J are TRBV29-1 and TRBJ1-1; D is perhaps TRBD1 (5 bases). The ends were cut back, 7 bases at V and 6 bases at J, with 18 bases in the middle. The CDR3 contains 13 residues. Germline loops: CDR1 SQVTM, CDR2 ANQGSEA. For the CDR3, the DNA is TGCAGCGCCGAGGGGCAGGGAGGGGCTGAAGCTTTCTTT. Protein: CSAEGQGGAEAFF.

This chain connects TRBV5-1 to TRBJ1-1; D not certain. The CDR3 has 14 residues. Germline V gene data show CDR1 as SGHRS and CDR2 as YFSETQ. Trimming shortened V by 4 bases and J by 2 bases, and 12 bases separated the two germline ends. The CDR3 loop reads CASSDGNFNTEAFF. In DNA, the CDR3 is TGCGCCAGCAGCGACGGGAACTTTAACACTGAAGCTTTCTTT.

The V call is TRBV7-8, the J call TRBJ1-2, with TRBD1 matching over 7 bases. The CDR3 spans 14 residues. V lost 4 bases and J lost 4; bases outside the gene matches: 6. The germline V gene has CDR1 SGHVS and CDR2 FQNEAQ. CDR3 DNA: TGTGCCAGCAGCTCCACAACAGGGGTCTATGGCTACACCTTC. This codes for CASSSTTGVYGYTF. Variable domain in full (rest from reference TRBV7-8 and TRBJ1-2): GAGVSQSPRYKVAKRGQDVALRCDPISGHVSLFWYQQALGQGPEFLTYFQNEAQLDKSGLPSDRFFAERPEGSVSTLKIQRTQQEDSAVYLCASSSTTGVYGYTFGSGTRLTVV.

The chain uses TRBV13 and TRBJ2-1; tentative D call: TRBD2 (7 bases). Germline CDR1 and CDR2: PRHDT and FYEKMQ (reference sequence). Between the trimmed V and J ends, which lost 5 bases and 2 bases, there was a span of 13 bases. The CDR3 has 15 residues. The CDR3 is CASSAGAATYNEQFF. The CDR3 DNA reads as TGTGCCAGCAGCGCGGGGGCCGCGACCTACAATGAGCAGTTCTTC. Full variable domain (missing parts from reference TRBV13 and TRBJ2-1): AAGVIQSPRHLIKEKRETATLKCYPIPRHDTVYWYQQGPGQDPQFLISFYEKMQSDKGSIPDRFSAQQFSDYHSELNMSSLELGDSALYFCASSAGAATYNEQFFGPGTRLTVL.

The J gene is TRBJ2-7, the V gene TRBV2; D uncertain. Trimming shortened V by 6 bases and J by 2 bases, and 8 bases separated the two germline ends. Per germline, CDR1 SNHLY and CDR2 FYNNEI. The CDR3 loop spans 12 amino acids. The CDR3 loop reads CASRRQPYEQYF. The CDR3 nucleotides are TGTGCCAGCAGGAGACAACCCTACGAGCAGTACTTC.

The CDR3: CASSLSDREVGSPLHF. The CDR3 coding sequence is TGTGCCAGTAGTCTCTCGGACAGGGAGGTCGGTTCACCCCTCCACTTT. The chain couples TRBV19 to TRBJ1-6; 8 nucleotides line up with TRBD1. The ends lost 5 bases at V and 9 bases at J; junction bases unmatched: 12. The CDR3 loop spans 16 amino acids. Germline CDR1 and CDR2: LNHDA and SQIVND (reference sequence).

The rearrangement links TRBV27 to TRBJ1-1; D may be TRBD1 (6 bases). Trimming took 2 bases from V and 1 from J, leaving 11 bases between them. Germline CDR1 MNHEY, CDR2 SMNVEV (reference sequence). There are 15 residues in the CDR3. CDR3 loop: CASSLVQGSNTEAFF. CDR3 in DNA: TGTGCCAGCAGTTTAGTACAGGGATCGAACACTGAAGCTTTCTTT.

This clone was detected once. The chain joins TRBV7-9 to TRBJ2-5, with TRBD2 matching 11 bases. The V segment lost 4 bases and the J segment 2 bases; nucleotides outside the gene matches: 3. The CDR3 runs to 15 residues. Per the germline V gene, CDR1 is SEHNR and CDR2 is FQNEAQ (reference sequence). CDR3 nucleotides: TGTGCCAGCAGCTCTAGCGGGAGGCCTCAAGAGACCCAGTACTTC. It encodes CASSSSGRPQETQYF.

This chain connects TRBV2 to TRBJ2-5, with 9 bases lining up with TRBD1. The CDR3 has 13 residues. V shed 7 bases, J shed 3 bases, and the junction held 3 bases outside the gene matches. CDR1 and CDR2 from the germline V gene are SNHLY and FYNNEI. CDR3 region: CASTRDREETQYF. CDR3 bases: TGTGCCAGCACCCGGGACAGGGAAGAGACCCAGTACTTC.

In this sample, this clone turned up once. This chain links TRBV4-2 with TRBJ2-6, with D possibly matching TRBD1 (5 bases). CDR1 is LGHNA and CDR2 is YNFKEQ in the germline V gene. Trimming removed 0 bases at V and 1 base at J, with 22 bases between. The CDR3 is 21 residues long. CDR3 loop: CASSQEFLDSRVGSGANVLTF. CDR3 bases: TGTGCCAGCAGCCAAGAGTTTCTAGATTCCAGGGTAGGGTCTGGGGCCAACGTCCTGACTTTC.

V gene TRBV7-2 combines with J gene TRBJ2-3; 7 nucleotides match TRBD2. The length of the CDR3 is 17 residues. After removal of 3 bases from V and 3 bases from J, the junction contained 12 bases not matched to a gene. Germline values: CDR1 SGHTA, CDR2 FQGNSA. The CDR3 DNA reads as TGTGCCAGCAGCTTTTGGGATGGACTAGTAGGGACAGATACGCAGTATTTT. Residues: CASSFWDGLVGTDTQYF.

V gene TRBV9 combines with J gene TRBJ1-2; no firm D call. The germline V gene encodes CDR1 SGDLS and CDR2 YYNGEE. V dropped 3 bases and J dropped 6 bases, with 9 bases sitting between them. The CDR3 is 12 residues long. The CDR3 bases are TGTGCCAGCAGCGCCCCCAGGAATGGCTACACCTTC. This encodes CASSAPRNGYTF.

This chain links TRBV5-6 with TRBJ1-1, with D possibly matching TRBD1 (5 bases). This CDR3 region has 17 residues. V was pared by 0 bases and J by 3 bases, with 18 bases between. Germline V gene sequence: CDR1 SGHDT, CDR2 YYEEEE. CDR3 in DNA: TGTGCCAGCAGCTTGGAAGTTGGGGCCAGGGTCTACACTGAAGCTTTCTTT. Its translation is CASSLEVGARVYTEAFF.